The 13 T cell receptor beta chains listed next were all sequenced from one sample in a study of shared clonotypes between healthy human individuals. Generated by immunoSEQ multiplex PCR, the TCRdb table keeps only in-frame clones and is missing some. The sample gives 600,000 or so clones, roughly 98% of which show up once; 0.3% is in the top ten. In the naive CD8 group, cells lacked CD45RO and were positively selected for CCR7, so terminally differentiated effector memory CD45RA+ cells were left out. Sample: naive CD8+ T cells sorted from blood. These receptors originate from a man in his thirties or forties in good health.

The chain combines TRBV7-9 with TRBJ2-7, with 7 positions matching TRBD2. The CDR3 has 14 amino acids. V shed 4 bases, J shed 2 bases, and the junction held 5 bases outside the gene matches. Germline V gives CDR1 SEHNR, CDR2 FQNEAQ (reference sequence). Written as DNA, the CDR3 is TGTGCCAGCAGCTCCGCGGGGGTAACCTACGAGCAGTACTTC. It codes for CASSSAGVTYEQYF.

The J gene is TRBJ2-7, the V gene TRBV29-1, with no clear D. The CDR3 has 14 amino acids. The V end was cut by 4 bases, the J end by 0 bases, with 13 bases between. In germline, CDR1 is SQVTM, CDR2 ANQGSEA. The CDR3 bases are TGCAGCGTTGGTTCCCCGTCTAACTCCTACGAGCAGTACTTC. Its translation: CSVGSPSNSYEQYF.

This sequence joins TRBV27 and TRBJ2-7; 7 bases match TRBD2. Germline values: CDR1 MNHEY, CDR2 SMNVEV (reference sequence). This CDR3 is built from 14 residues. With V trimmed by 5 bases and J by 3 bases, 7 bases remained unmatched. The CDR3 protein is CASSPRGERYEQYF. Here the CDR3 DNA reads TGTGCCAGCAGTCCCCGGGGGGAACGCTACGAGCAGTACTTC.

DNA of the CDR3: TGTGCCAGCAGCGTAGACGGCGGGTCGCAGTATTTT. Protein: CASSVDGGSQYF. The chain has TRBV9 and TRBJ2-3; D is possibly TRBD2 (5 bases). Trimming shortened V by 0 bases and J by 10 bases, and 9 bases separated the two germline ends. Looked up from germline, CDR1 is SGDLS and CDR2 is YYNGEE. The CDR3 extends over 12 amino acids.

The V gene is TRBV7-2, the J gene TRBJ2-7, with TRBD2 as a possible D gene (5 bases). Germline V gene data show CDR1 as SGHTA and CDR2 as FQGNSA. The ends were cut back, 3 bases at V and 1 base at J, with 16 bases in the middle. CDR3 length: 16 amino acids. The CDR3 region is CASSFSGVPGSYEQYF. The CDR3 region has the DNA TGTGCCAGCAGCTTTAGTGGCGTGCCGGGGTCCTACGAGCAGTACTTC. Drawing the rest from reference TRBV7-2 and TRBJ2-7, the complete variable domain is GAGVSQSPSNKVTEKGKDVELRCDPISGHTALYWYRQSLGQGLEFLIYFQGNSAPDKSGLPSDRFSAERTGGSVSTLTIQRTQQEDSAVYLCASSFSGVPGSYEQYFGPGTRLTVT.

The table lists this clone with a count of one. V gene TRBV5-4 combines with J gene TRBJ2-2; tentative D call: TRBD1 (6 bases). CDR1 and CDR2 from the germline V gene are SGHNT and YYREEE (reference sequence). V lost 4 bases, J lost 6 bases, and 7 bases lay in between. This CDR3 contains 12 residues. Written as DNA, the CDR3 is TGTGCCAGCAGCGGGGGCCCCGGGGAGCTGTTTTTT. Protein product: CASSGGPGELFF.

The chain recombines TRBV4-3 with TRBJ2-7; 9 bases line up with TRBD2. The CDR3 spans 15 residues. V was pared by 3 bases and J by 3 bases, with 6 bases of the junction left unmatched. Germline V CDR1 and CDR2: LGHNA, YSLEER. The DNA for the CDR3 is TGCGCCAGCAGCCACCAGACTAGCGGCAGCTACGAGCAGTACTTC. Translating it yields CASSHQTSGSYEQYF.

CDR3 nucleotides: TGTGCCACCAGCCCAAGGGAGGGCATTAACACCGGGGAGCTGTTTTTT. Its protein is CATSPREGINTGELFF. The genes are TRBV15 and TRBJ2-2; 7 nucleotides line up with TRBD2. CDR1 is LNHNV, CDR2 YYDKDF, per germline (reference sequence). CDR3 size: 16 residues. V gave up 5 bases and J gave up 2 bases; unmatched junction bases: 8. Combining the CDR3 with reference TRBV15 and TRBJ2-2 gives the whole variable domain DAMVIQNPRYQVTQFGKPVTLSCSQTLNHNVMYWYQQKSSQAPKLLFHYYDKDFNNEADTPDNFQSRRPNTSFCFLDIRSPGLGDTAMYLCATSPREGINTGELFFGEGSRLTVL.

This rearrangement joins TRBV9 to TRBJ1-3, with a tentative D call TRBD1 (5 bases). Looked up from germline, CDR1 is SGDLS and CDR2 is YYNGEE. V lost 3 bases and J lost 2, with 15 bases in between. The CDR3 consists of 16 residues. CDR3 region: CASSARGAAAGNTIYF. CDR3 coding DNA: TGTGCCAGCAGCGCGCGTGGGGCGGCCGCTGGAAACACCATATATTTT.

This chain connects TRBV9 to TRBJ2-1; tentatively, D is TRBD2 (6 bases). Germline values: CDR1 SGDLS, CDR2 YYNGEE. V was pared by 0 bases and J by 0 bases, with 13 bases between. This CDR3 spans 17 amino acids. The CDR3 DNA reads as TGTGCCAGCAGCGTAGAACAACTGACTAGCTCCTACAATGAGCAGTTCTTC. Translation: CASSVEQLTSSYNEQFF.

This rearrangement joins TRBV5-1 to TRBJ2-7; 7 bases line up with TRBD2. This CDR3 is built from 15 residues. After removal of 1 base from V and 2 bases from J, the junction contained 6 bases not matched to a gene. Germline V gives CDR1 SGHRS, CDR2 YFSETQ. CDR3 sequence (DNA): TGCGCCAGCAGCTTGCACGAAGCGGGGACCTACGAGCAGTACTTC. The encoded protein is CASSLHEAGTYEQYF. Using reference TRBV5-1 and TRBJ2-7 for the parts outside the CDR3, the full variable domain is KAGVTQTPRYLIKTRGQQVTLSCSPISGHRSVSWYQQTPGQGLQFLFEYFSETQRNKGNFPGRFSGRQFSNSRSEMNVSTLELGDSALYLCASSLHEAGTYEQYFGPGTRLTVT.

This chain links TRBV5-1 with TRBJ2-3; 7 positions match TRBD1. CDR3 size: 17 residues. V was clipped by 0 bases and J by 5 bases; unmatched bases: 12. Germline assignment: CDR1 SGHRS and CDR2 YFSETQ. The CDR3 DNA sequence: TGCGCCAGCAGCTTGGGGGCCAGGACAGGCCTGAGAGATACGCAGTATTTT. This gives the protein CASSLGARTGLRDTQYF.

V usage is TRBV10-1 and J usage is TRBJ2-3; D is uncertain. The CDR3 has 15 residues. Germline-derived CDR1 and CDR2 are WNHNN and SYGVQD (reference sequence). V gave up 2 bases and J gave up 0 bases, with 9 bases separating them. As DNA, the CDR3 is TGCGCCAGCAGTGAGGTATGGGGAAGCACAGATACGCAGTATTTT. This translates into CASSEVWGSTDTQYF.